Below are 13 T cell receptor beta chains sequenced from a single sample in a study of OX40 agonist ivuxolimab in advanced cancers. Only in-frame clones appear in the TCRdb table, and some are missing; sequencing was by immunoSEQ multiplex PCR. The profile shows tens of thousands of clones, about 89% of them singletons. The source was CD4+ or CD8+ T cells sorted from blood, collected in a trial of the OX40 agonist ivuxolimab. These receptors all stem from an adult with an advanced solid tumor such as melanoma, head and neck, liver or kidney cancer.

The CDR3 reads CASSSRLAGGNEQFF. The CDR3 coding sequence is TGTGCCAGCAGCTCAAGACTAGCGGGTGGAAATGAGCAGTTCTTC. V gene TRBV5-8 combines with J gene TRBJ2-1; TRBD2 matches 10 bases. V shed 3 bases, J shed 7 bases, and the junction held 7 bases outside the gene matches. This CDR3 is 15 amino acids long. The V gene's germline CDR1 is SGHTS and CDR2 YDEGEE.

The chain recombines TRBV4-2 with TRBJ1-1; D is uncertain. Germline V gene lookup returns CDR1 LGHNA and CDR2 YNFKEQ. V gave up 0 bases and J gave up 0 bases, with 5 bases separating them. The CDR3 extends over 14 amino acids. The CDR3 nucleotides read TGTGCCAGCAGCCAAGAACAGTTGAACACTGAAGCTTTCTTT. Encoded protein: CASSQEQLNTEAFF.

The rearrangement uses TRBV7-8 and TRBJ1-5, with D tentatively TRBD1 (6 bases). Germline CDR1 and CDR2: SGHVS and FQNEAQ. Between the trimmed V and J ends, which lost 0 bases and 3 bases, there was a span of 9 bases. This CDR3 has 15 amino acids. This CDR3 is CASSLANRDNQPQHF. For the CDR3, the DNA is TGTGCCAGCAGCTTAGCAAACAGGGACAATCAGCCCCAGCATTTT.

The rearrangement uses TRBV10-3 and TRBJ2-7; D possibly corresponds to TRBD2 (5 bases). Trimming took off 0 bases at V and 3 bases at J, with 9 bases between the two ends. The CDR3 consists of 14 residues. Germline values: CDR1 ENHRY, CDR2 SYGVKD. Written as DNA, the CDR3 is TGTGCCATCAGTGAGTCGAGGGCCCTCTACGAGCAGTACTTC. Translated, it gives CAISESRALYEQYF.

This chain links TRBV6-6 with TRBJ2-5; D possibly corresponds to TRBD1 (5 bases). This CDR3 has 14 residues. Deletions cut 6 bases from V and 5 bases from J, with 16 bases between. CDR1 MNHNY and CDR2 SVGAGI come from the germline V gene (reference sequence). The CDR3 loop is CASRRSGNRETQYF. The CDR3 nucleotides read TGTGCCAGCAGGAGATCAGGGAACCGGGAGACCCAGTACTTC.

The genes are TRBV5-1 and TRBJ2-1; D is ambiguous. The CDR3 has 14 amino acids. Germline V gene lookup returns CDR1 SGHRS and CDR2 YFSETQ. Trimming shortened V by 1 base and J by 2 bases, and 7 bases separated the two germline ends. In DNA, the CDR3 is TGCGCCAGCAGCTTGAGCGAAGCCTACAATGAGCAGTTCTTC. It specifies CASSLSEAYNEQFF.

The CDR3 region has the DNA TGTGCCAGCAGGATACCTAACACCGGGGAGCTGTTTTTT. Translating gives CASRIPNTGELFF. The chain is built from TRBV6-1 and TRBJ2-2; D not resolved. Deletions cut 6 bases from V and 2 bases from J, with 7 bases between. CDR1 is MNHNS and CDR2 is SASEGT in the germline V gene. The CDR3 extends over 13 amino acids.

V usage is TRBV5-1 and J usage is TRBJ2-3; D gene unclear. V was trimmed by 3 bases and J by 0 bases, leaving 11 bases between them. The CDR3 is 15 residues long. Germline loops: CDR1 SGHRS, CDR2 YFSETQ. For the CDR3, the DNA is TGCGCCAGCAGCTCAATCCCGGTGAGCACAGATACGCAGTATTTT. Translating gives CASSSIPVSTDTQYF.

The chain couples TRBV18 to TRBJ2-5; 7 bases align to TRBD2. The CDR3 covers 17 residues. Per the germline V gene, CDR1 is KGHSH and CDR2 is LQKENI. V was clipped by 2 bases and J by 5 bases; unmatched bases: 14. Here the CDR3 reads CASSPRSPHGGKETQYF. Here the CDR3 DNA reads TGTGCCAGCTCACCAAGATCCCCCCACGGGGGGAAGGAGACCCAGTACTTC.

This chain connects TRBV19 to TRBJ2-7; a weak D match, TRBD1 (5 bases). In germline, CDR1 is LNHDA, CDR2 SQIVND (reference sequence). The CDR3 runs 13 residues. The V gene lost 2 bases and the J gene lost 3 bases, with 8 bases spanning the gap. The CDR3 is CASSIQGGYEQYF. The CDR3 nucleotides read TGTGCCAGTAGTATACAGGGCGGCTACGAGCAGTACTTC.

The DNA for the CDR3 is TGTGCCAGCAGCGCCGGACAGGAACTCACAGATACGCAGTATTTT. It codes for CASSAGQELTDTQYF. The V call is TRBV11-1, the J call TRBJ2-3, with 7 positions matching TRBD1. CDR1 and CDR2 from the germline V gene are SGHAT and FQDESV (reference sequence). The J segment lost 2 bases and the V segment lost 5 bases, leaving 7 bases of the junction unmatched. The CDR3 length is 15 residues. Together with reference TRBV11-1 and TRBJ2-3, the CDR3 gives the full variable domain: EAEVAQSPRYKITEKSQAVAFWCDPISGHATLYWYRQILGQGPELLVQFQDESVVDDSQLPKDRFSAERLKGVDSTLKIQPAELGDSAMYLCASSAGQELTDTQYFGPGTRLTVL.

CDR3 coding DNA: TGTGCCTGGAACCATTGGGTAACCTCACCGTACGAGCAGTACTTC. Its protein product is CAWNHWVTSPYEQYF. This rearrangement joins TRBV30 to TRBJ2-7; D not resolved. Germline loops: CDR1 GTSNPN, CDR2 SVGIG (reference sequence). The length of the CDR3 is 15 residues. Trimming stripped 4 bases from V and 4 bases from J, with 20 bases between.

The V and J genes are TRBV6-6 and TRBJ1-2, with no clear D. The ends were cut back, 6 bases at V and 2 bases at J, with 7 bases in the middle. The CDR3 runs to 12 residues. In germline, CDR1 is MNHNY, CDR2 SVGAGI (reference sequence). CDR3 DNA: TGTGCCAGCAGCCTGGACAACTATGGCTACACCTTC. Its translation: CASSLDNYGYTF.